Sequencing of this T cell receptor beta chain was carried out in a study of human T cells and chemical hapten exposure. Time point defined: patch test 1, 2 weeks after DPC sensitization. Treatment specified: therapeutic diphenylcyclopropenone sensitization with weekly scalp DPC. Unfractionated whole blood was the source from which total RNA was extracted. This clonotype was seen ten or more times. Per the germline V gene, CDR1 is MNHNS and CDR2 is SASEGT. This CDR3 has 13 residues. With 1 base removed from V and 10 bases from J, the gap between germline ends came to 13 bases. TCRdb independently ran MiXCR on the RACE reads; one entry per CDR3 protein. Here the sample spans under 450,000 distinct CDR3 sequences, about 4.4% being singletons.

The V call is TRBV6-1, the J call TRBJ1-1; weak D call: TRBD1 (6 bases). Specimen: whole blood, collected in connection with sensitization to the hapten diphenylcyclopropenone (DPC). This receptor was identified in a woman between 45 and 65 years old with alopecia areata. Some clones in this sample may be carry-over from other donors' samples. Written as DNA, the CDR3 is TGTGCCAGCAGTGAAGGATTGGGGGCTGGAGCTTTCTTT. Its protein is CASSEGLGAGAFF.